This T cell receptor (beta chain) was recovered during a study of blood T cell repertoires in COVID-19. Libraries were prepared by immunoSEQ multiplex PCR; TCRdb keeps only in-frame clonotypes and omits some of them. Among over 150,000 clones listed, roughly 87% were seen once. CDR1 and CDR2 from the germline V gene are SGDLS and YYNGEE. The CDR3 is 14 amino acids. V trimming: 0 bases; J trimming: 5 bases; junction bases outside the gene matches: 3. This clonotype was sampled from a woman in her forties or fifties who had recovered from COVID-19. Source material: PBMCs or T cells enriched from blood (not recorded which). J is TRBJ2-3 and V is TRBV9; 7 bases match TRBD2. CDR3 sequence: CASSVELAGDTQYF. In DNA, the CDR3 is TGTGCCAGCAGCGTAGAGTTAGCGGGAGATACGCAGTATTTT.